One T cell receptor (beta chain) is described in this entry. Germline V CDR1 and CDR2: SGHRS, YFSETQ. Trimming took 4 bases from V and 2 from J, leaving 16 bases between them. This CDR3 is built from 15 residues. TCRdb re-analysed the 5' RACE reads in MiXCR, keeping a single row per CDR3 protein. The data show about 360,000 distinct CDR3 sequences, around an eighth seen once. The sample originates from a study of T-cell memory formation after mild COVID-19. This chain links TRBV5-1 with TRBJ2-7; D might be TRBD2 (6 bases). The receptor's source is a man younger than 30 who had mild COVID-19 (a few samples of this study predate the infection). Cell type and time point are not known. The source material was PBMCs or a T cell subset sorted from them (not recorded which). The CDR3 sequence: CASSPRLGGAYEQYF. The DNA of the CDR3 is TGCGCCAGCAGCCCCAGATTGGGGGGAGCCTACGAGCAGTACTTC.